This T cell receptor (beta chain) was captured by sequencing in a study of PD-L1 blockade in urothelial cancer. Across the study: Twenty-five of 29 patients were men who had bladder-origin urothelial cancer. Investigators checked blood 3 weeks (second dose) and 6 weeks after treatment start.

The CDR3 spans 16 residues. V was pared by 3 bases and J by 0 bases, with 12 bases between. Looked up from germline, CDR1 is SGDLS and CDR2 is YYNGEE. This table comes from immunoSEQ multiplex PCR, and its TCRdb copy is limited to in-frame clones, with some not included. There are about 36,000 clones in the sample; roughly 84% occur only once, and about 10% lies in the top ten. The time point here: peripheral blood 6 weeks after treatment start. Sequenced material: PBMCs, taken around atezolizumab (anti-PD-L1) treatment. The V gene is TRBV9, the J gene TRBJ2-2; unclear D gene. This receptor was taken from a man aged 40-49 years with urothelial cancer. This CDR3 is CASSDRLSANTGELFF. The DNA of the CDR3 is TGTGCCAGCAGCGACCGACTCAGCGCGAACACCGGGGAGCTGTTTTTT.